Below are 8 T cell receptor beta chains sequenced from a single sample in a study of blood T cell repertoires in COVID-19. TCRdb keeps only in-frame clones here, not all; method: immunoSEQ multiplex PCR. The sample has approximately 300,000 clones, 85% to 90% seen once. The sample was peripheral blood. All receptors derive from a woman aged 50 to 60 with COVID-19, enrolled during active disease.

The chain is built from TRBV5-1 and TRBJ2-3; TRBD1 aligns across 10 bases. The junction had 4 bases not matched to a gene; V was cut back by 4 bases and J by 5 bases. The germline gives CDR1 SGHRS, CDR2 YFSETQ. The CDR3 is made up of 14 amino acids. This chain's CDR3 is CASSGRDRGDTQYF. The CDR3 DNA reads TGCGCCAGCAGCGGCCGGGACAGGGGAGATACGCAGTATTTT.

For the CDR3, the DNA is TGTGCCAGCAGCTTACCTCTTCTAGCGGGAGGTGGTGAGCAGTTCTTC. Its translation is CASSLPLLAGGGEQFF. This sequence joins TRBV5-5 and TRBJ2-1, with TRBD2 matching over 11 bases. The CDR3 is made up of 16 amino acids. Germline V gives CDR1 SGHKS, CDR2 YYEKEE (reference sequence). With 2 bases clipped from V and 9 bases from J, the junction kept 10 bases outside the gene matches.

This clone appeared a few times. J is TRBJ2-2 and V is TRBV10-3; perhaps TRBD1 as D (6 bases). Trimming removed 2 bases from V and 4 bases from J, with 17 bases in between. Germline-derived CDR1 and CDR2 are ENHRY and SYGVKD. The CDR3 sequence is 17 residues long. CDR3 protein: CAISELGARQSTGELFF. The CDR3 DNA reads TGTGCCATCAGTGAGCTGGGGGCGCGTCAAAGCACCGGGGAGCTGTTTTTT.

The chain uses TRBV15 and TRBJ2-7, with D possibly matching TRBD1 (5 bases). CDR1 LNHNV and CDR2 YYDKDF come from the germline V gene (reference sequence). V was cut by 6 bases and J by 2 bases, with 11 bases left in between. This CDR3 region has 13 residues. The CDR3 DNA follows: TGTGCCACCAGTTCCAGGGTGACCTACGAGCAGTACTTC. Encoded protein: CATSSRVTYEQYF. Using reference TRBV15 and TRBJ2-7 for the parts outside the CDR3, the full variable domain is DAMVIQNPRYQVTQFGKPVTLSCSQTLNHNVMYWYQQKSSQAPKLLFHYYDKDFNNEADTPDNFQSRRPNTSFCFLDIRSPGLGDTAMYLCATSSRVTYEQYFGPGTRLTVT.

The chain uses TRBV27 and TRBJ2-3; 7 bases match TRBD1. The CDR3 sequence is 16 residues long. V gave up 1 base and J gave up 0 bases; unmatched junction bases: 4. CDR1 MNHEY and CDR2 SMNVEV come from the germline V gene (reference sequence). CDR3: CASSLFRQGSTDTQYF. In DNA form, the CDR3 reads TGTGCCAGCAGTTTATTCCGACAGGGCAGCACAGATACGCAGTATTTT.

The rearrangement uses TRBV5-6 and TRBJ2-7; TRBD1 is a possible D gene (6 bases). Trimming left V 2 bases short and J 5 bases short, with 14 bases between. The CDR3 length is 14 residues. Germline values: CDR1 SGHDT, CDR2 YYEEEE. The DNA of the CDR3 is TGTGCCAGCAGCTTCAGGGGTTTGTCTGACGAGCAGTACTTC. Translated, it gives CASSFRGLSDEQYF.

The CDR3 DNA sequence: TGTGCCAGCAGCTTATCGAGTAGGGACAGCGGGGAGACCCAGTACTTC. Protein: CASSLSSRDSGETQYF. The chain links TRBV7-6 to TRBJ2-5; a weak D match, TRBD1 (7 bases). Germline values: CDR1 SGHVS, CDR2 FNYEAQ. This CDR3 contains 16 residues. The germline V and J ends were trimmed by 2 bases and 5 bases, with 18 bases remaining between them.

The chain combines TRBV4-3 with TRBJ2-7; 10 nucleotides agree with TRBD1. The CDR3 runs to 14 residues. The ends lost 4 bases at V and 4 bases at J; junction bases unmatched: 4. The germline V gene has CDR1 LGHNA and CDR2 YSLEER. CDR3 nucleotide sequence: TGCGCCAGCAGCCTTGGGACAGGGGAGTACGAGCAGTACTTC. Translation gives CASSLGTGEYEQYF.